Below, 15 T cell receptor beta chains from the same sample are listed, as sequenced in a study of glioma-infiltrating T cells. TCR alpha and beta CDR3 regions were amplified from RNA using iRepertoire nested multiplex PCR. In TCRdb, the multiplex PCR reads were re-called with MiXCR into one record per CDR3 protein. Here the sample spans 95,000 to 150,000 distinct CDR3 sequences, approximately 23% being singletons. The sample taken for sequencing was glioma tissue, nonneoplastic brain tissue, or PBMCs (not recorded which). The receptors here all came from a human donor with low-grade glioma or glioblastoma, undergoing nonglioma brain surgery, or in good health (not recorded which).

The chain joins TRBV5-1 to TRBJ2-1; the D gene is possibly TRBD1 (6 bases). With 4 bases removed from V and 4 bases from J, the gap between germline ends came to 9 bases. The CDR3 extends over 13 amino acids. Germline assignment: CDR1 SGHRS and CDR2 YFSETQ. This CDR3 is CASSRDTYNEQFF. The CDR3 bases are TGCGCCAGCAGCCGGGACACGTACAATGAGCAGTTCTTC.

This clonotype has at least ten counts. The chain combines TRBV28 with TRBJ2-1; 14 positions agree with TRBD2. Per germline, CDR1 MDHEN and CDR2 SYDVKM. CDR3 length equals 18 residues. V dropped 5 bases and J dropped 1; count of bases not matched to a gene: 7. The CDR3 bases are TGTGCCAGCAGTCCTGGACTAGCGGGAGGTCTGTCCTACAATGAGCAGTTCTTC. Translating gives CASSPGLAGGLSYNEQFF. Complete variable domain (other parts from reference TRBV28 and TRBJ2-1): DVKVTQSSRYLVKRTGEKVFLECVQDMDHENMFWYRQDPGLGLRLIYFSYDVKMKEKGDIPEGYSVSREKKERFSLILESASTNQTSMYLCASSPGLAGGLSYNEQFFGPGTRLTVL.

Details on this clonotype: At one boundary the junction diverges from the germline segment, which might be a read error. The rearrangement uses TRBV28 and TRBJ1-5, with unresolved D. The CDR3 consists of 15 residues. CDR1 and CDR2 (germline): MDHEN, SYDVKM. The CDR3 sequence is CARRFFAGRPPPPPF. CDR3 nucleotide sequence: TGTGCCCGCCGTTTCTTCGCGGGTCGCCCTCCGCCCCCGCCTTTT.

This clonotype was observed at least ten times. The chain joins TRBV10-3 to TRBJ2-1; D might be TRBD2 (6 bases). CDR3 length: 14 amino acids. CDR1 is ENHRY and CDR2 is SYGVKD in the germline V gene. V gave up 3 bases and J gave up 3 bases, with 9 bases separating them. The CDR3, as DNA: TGTGCCATCAGTGACAGGGACTTCTACAATGAGCAGTTCTTC. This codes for CAISDRDFYNEQFF.

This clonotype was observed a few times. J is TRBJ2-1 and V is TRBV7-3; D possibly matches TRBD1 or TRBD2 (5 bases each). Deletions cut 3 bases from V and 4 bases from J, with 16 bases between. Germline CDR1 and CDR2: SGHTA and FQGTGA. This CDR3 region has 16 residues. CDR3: CASSLAGTQGYNEQFF. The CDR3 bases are TGTGCCAGCAGCTTGGCCGGGACCCAGGGATACAATGAGCAGTTCTTC.

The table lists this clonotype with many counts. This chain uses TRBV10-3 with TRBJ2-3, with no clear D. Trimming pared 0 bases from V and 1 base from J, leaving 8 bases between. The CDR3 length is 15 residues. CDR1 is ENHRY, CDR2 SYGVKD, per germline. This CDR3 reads CAISESRVGTDTQYF. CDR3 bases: TGTGCCATCAGTGAGTCAAGAGTCGGCACAGATACGCAGTATTTT.

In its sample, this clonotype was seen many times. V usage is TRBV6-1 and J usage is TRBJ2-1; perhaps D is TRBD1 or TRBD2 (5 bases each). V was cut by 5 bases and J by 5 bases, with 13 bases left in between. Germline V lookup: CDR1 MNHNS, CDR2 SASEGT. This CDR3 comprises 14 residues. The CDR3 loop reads CASSFQGPDNEQFF. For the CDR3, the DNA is TGTGCCAGCAGTTTCCAGGGACCCGACAATGAGCAGTTCTTC.

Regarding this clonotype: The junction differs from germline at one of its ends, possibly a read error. The chain's CDR3 is CASRLGDRGQNTEAFF. CDR3 nucleotides: TGCGCCAGCCGCTTGGGGGACAGGGGGCAGAACACTGAAGCTTTCTTT. V and J are TRBV5-1 and TRBJ1-1, with 12 bases that match TRBD1. Germline CDR1 and CDR2: SGHRS and YFSETQ. This CDR3 has 16 residues.

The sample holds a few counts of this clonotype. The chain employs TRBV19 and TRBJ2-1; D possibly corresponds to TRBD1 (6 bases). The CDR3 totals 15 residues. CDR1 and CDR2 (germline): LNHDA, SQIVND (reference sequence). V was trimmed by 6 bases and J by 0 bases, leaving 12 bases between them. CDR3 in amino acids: CASSRDTSSYNEQFF. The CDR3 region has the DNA TGTGCCAGTAGCAGGGACACGAGCTCCTACAATGAGCAGTTCTTC. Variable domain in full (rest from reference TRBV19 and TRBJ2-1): DGGITQSPKYLFRKEGQNVTLSCEQNLNHDAMYWYRQDPGQGLRLIYYSQIVNDFQKGDIAEGYSVSREKKESFPLTVTSAQKNPTAFYLCASSRDTSSYNEQFFGPGTRLTVL.

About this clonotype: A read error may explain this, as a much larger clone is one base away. CDR3 in amino acids: CASRVAGQENQYF. CDR3 nucleotides: TGTGCCAGCAGGGTGGCGGGACAAGAGAACCAGTACTTC. The chain couples TRBV12-3 or TRBV12-4 to TRBJ2-5; D could derive from TRBD1 or TRBD2 (6 bases each). The CDR3 is 13 amino acids.

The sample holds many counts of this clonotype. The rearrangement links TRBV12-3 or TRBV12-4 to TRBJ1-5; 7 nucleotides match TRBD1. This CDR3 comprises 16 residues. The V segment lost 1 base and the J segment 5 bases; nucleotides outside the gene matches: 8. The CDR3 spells CASSLEGAGGDQPQHF. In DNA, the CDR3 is TGTGCCAGCAGTTTAGAGGGTGCAGGGGGTGATCAGCCCCAGCATTTT.

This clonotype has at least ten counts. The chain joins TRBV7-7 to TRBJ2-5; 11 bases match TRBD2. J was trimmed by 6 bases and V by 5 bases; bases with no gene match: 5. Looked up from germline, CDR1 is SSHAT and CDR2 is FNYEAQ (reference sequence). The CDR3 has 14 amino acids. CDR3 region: CASSRTSGWQTQYF. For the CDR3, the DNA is TGTGCCAGCAGCCGGACTAGCGGGTGGCAGACCCAGTACTTC.

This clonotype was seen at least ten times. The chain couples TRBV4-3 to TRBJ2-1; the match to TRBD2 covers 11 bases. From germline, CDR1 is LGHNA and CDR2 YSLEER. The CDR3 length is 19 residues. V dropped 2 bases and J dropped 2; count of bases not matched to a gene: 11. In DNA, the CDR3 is TGCGCCAGCAGCCAACGTAGCGGGAGGGCCGTAATCCCCTACAATGAGCAGTTCTTC. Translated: CASSQRSGRAVIPYNEQFF.

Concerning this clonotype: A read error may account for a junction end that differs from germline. CDR3 bases: TGCGCCAGCACCCCTAGCGACCAAGAGACCAAGTACTTC. It encodes CASTPSDQETKYF. The chain links TRBV5-1 to TRBJ2-5, with a weak D call TRBD2 (6 bases). This CDR3 spans 13 amino acids. Germline V gene lookup returns CDR1 SGHRS and CDR2 YFSETQ.

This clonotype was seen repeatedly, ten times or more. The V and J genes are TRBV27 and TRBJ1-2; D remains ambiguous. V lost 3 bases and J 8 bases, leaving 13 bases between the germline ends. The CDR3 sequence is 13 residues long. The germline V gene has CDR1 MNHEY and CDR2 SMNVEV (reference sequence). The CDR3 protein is CASSLFRESGYTF. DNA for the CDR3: TGTGCCAGCAGTTTGTTTAGGGAAAGCGGCTACACCTTC.